This T cell receptor (beta chain) was obtained from a study of technical replicates of blood from several donors. Data came from immunoSEQ multiplex PCR; TCRdb stores just in-frame clones and leaves some out. The sample records tens of thousands of clones, just under 95% being singletons. The V gene end was trimmed by 4 bases and the J gene end by 1 base; junction bases not matched to a gene: 11. The CDR3 sequence is 17 residues long. The germline V gene encodes CDR1 ENHRY and CDR2 SYGVKD. Sequenced material: T cells isolated from PBMCs. The TCR sequence derives from a human donor in good health. The genes are TRBV10-3 and TRBJ1-1; TRBD1 agrees at 8 bases. The CDR3 spells CAISGTHITGGNTEAFF. The CDR3 DNA is TGTGCCATCAGTGGGACACACATAACAGGGGGGAACACTGAAGCTTTCTTT.